This record covers a single T cell receptor (beta chain). This receptor's antigen is unknown. No base quality values were provided; no much bigger clone lies one nucleotide off. Donors were healthy HIV-negative adults with no recently reported acute infections or vaccinations. All donors were Caucasian adults living in Nashville, Tennessee, USA. CD4+ T cells were enriched through magnetic negative selection, after which naive cells were positively selected on CD45RA and the remaining negative fraction served as the memory subset. After blood collection by leukapheresis, PBMCs were isolated using Ficoll-Histopaque density gradient centrifugation and then cryopreserved in the vapor phase of liquid nitrogen. Analytical flow cytometry was used to check the purity and quantity of each magnetically sorted T cell population. Each sorted fraction had its genomic DNA isolated and then quantified by UV absorbance on a Nanodrop 2000c.

TCR CDR3 regions were amplified from genomic DNA by multiplex PCR using the deep immunoSEQ assay. Extracted genomic DNA from each cell subset was spread evenly across all wells of several immunoSEQ 96-well plates, with each plate serving as a replicate. For sorted subsets, around 200 ng genomic DNA, equal to about 30,000 T cell genomes, was loaded into each replicate PCR. Purified libraries were quantified with a Qubit 3.0 fluorometer, sized on a Bioanalyzer 2100, and re-quantified with the KAPA Library Quantification kit. Each immunoSEQ 96-well plate was sequenced on its own single-read 150-cycle Illumina NextSeq 550 flow cell. The original pipeline was this. Because the immunoSEQ output included only junctional sequences and no quality scores, the filtering could not be the same as the filtering used for full-length reads. To assign V/J genes and CDR3, sequences were annotated against IMGT germline references using PyIR, a Python wrapper for IgBLAST v1.9. Reads with weak V/J assignments (E-value above 1e-6), missing CDR3, stop codons, out-of-frame junctions, or ambiguous translated residues were removed. V3J clonotypes were defined as sequences sharing the same inferred V gene, J gene, and CDR3 amino acid sequence. The percentage overlap between two repertoires was calculated by dividing the number of shared unique clonotypes by the size of the smaller repertoire. Repertoire richness was assessed with RTK rarefaction, the Chao1 estimator, and Recon v2.1 estimates of unobserved clonotypes. Generation probabilities were computed with OLGA for all TCRbeta clonotypes obtained by the gDNA method from four donors. What TCRdb holds here is the immuneACCESS table cut down to in-frame rearrangements. Part of the clones is not present; checked against another copy, under half of the missing clones reflect an unresolved V gene, and the others are unexplained. D and trimming were read from the DNA, whereas the V and J calls and clone size are those reported in that table. The table for this sample lists approximately 2,300,000 clones; around 93% of them were counted only once. The ten largest clones represent roughly 0.34% of the sample.

This record comes from a study of shared clonotypes between healthy human individuals (dated by TCRdb to 2018 to 2020). Context from the whole study: The cohort comprised two women and a few men aged 18 to 49 years. For each donor, three plates each were used for CD4 naive and CD4 memory, two plates were used for CD8 naive, and one plate was used for CD8 memory. To estimate repertoire size and how much clonotype sharing occurs between individuals, the study deeply sequenced the blood TCR repertoires of roughly 5 healthy adults. To increase sequencing depth and limit assay-specific biases, TCR repertoire library preparation and sequencing were carried out by different laboratories using diverse techniques. Leukapheresis yielded between about 0.85 and 10 billion PBMCs per donor. What the research found in general, with its limitations: Pairwise subsampling led to the expectation that sequencing depth would affect the degree of clonotype sharing among donors. Compared with non-shared clonotypes, clonotypes shared by all four sorted-subset donors had higher generation probabilities. Because the study included a small number of donors, the genetic and exposure-history diversity represented was limited. Incomplete sequencing was indicated by rarefaction of sorted-subset datasets, despite the large sequencing depth. Roughly 5% of naive CD4, around 4% of naive CD8, approximately 2% of memory CD4, and 0.4% of memory CD8 clonotypes were shared across a few donors. Only blood was sampled, and tissue TCR repertoires likely differ from those in blood. Naive subsets generally had larger estimated clonotype richness than memory subsets.

The CDR3 runs 16 residues from the cysteine to the phenylalanine. Only the CDR3 part of the read is kept: 48 bases, read in frame from the first base. Taken from the germline V gene (reference sequence), the CDR1 and CDR2 loops are SEHNR and FQNEAQ. Relative to germline, V is 1 base shorter and J is 0 bases shorter, with 10 bases between their ends. The chain employs TRBV7-9 and TRBJ1-5; TRBD1 is perhaps the D gene, given 5 matching bases. This sequence was found in a man younger than 35 in good health. Some clones in this sample may be carry-over from other donors' samples. Sequencing used naive CD4+ T cells from PBMCs. The cell subset or site label on this specimen signifies: CD45RA+ positively selected. The CDR3: CASSLGTPYSNQPQHF. The bases read TGTGCCAGCAGCTTAGGGACACCTTATAGCAATCAGCCCCAGCATTTT.